This passage covers 27 T cell receptor beta chains from one sample sequenced in a study of T-cell memory formation after mild COVID-19. TCRdb analysed the 5' RACE reads with MiXCR anew, one entry per CDR3 protein. Among around 300,000 distinct CDR3 sequences listed, roughly 13% were seen once. Sequencing was performed on PBMCs or a T cell subset sorted from them (not recorded which). The receptors originated from a man between 18 and 35 years old who had mild COVID-19 (a few samples of this study predate the infection). Cell type and time point are not known.

This clonotype appeared many times. The gene calls are TRBV29-1 and TRBJ2-7, with 9 bases fitting TRBD1. CDR1 and CDR2 (germline): SQVTM, ANQGSEA. J lost 6 bases, V lost 5 bases, and 2 bases had no gene match. The CDR3 spans 11 residues. The CDR3 DNA follows: TGCAGCGTTCGGGGACAGGGCGAGCAGTACGTC. It specifies CSVRGQGEQYV.

This clonotype has at least ten counts. This chain uses TRBV5-1 with TRBJ2-2, with D uncertain. Trimming took off 3 bases at V and 6 bases at J, with 12 bases between the two ends. The CDR3 consists of 14 residues. CDR1 and CDR2 (germline): SGHRS, YFSETQ. CDR3 region: CASSSKISPGELFF. DNA for the CDR3: TGCGCCAGCAGCTCCAAAATTTCCCCCGGGGAGCTGTTTTTT.

V and J are TRBV6-1 and TRBJ2-3; D perhaps matches TRBD2 (5 bases). This CDR3 contains 10 residues. Germline V lookup: CDR1 MNHNS, CDR2 SASEGT. Between the trimmed V and J ends, which lost 8 bases and 5 bases, there was a span of 5 bases. The CDR3 DNA reads TGTGCCAGCGGAGGAGATACGCAGTATTTT. Protein sequence: CASGGDTQYF.

This clonotype was seen at least ten times. V gene TRBV28 combines with J gene TRBJ1-4, with 8 bases lining up with TRBD1. The V and J ends lost 4 bases and 6 bases, in that order; junction bases with no gene match: 1. Germline CDR1 is MDHEN and CDR2 is SYDVKM. The CDR3 contains 13 residues. CDR3 amino acids: CASSSGQDEKLFF. The CDR3 DNA sequence: TGTGCCAGCAGTTCGGGACAGGATGAAAAACTGTTTTTT.

This clonotype was observed a handful of times. The rearrangement joins TRBV4-1 to TRBJ2-7; D may correspond to TRBD1 or TRBD2 (6 bases each). The CDR3 sequence is 15 residues long. Germline V gene lookup returns CDR1 MGHRA and CDR2 YSYEKL. The ends were cut back, 0 bases at V and 7 bases at J, with 16 bases in the middle. This chain's CDR3 is CASSQEHFRRGEQYF. CDR3 in DNA: TGCGCCAGCAGCCAAGAGCACTTCAGGAGGGGGGAGCAGTACTTC.

This clonotype was picked up a small number of times. This sequence joins TRBV7-8 and TRBJ1-2; D is uncertain. The CDR3 spans 15 residues. CDR1 is SGHVS, CDR2 FQNEAQ, per germline. Trimming removed 3 bases from V and 0 bases from J, with 11 bases in between. The CDR3 DNA reads as TGTGCCAGCAGCTTGACGGATGTAGCTAACTATGGCTACACCTTC. This translates into CASSLTDVANYGYTF.

This clonotype was counted only a few times. This chain joins TRBV5-1 and TRBJ2-7; 7 bases are a match to TRBD1. Trimming removed 4 bases from V and 3 bases from J; junction bases left unmatched: 7. The CDR3 covers 14 residues. Germline assignment: CDR1 SGHRS and CDR2 YFSETQ. The CDR3 region has the DNA TGCGCCAGCAGCATCGGGGACAGAATCTACGAGCAGTACTTC. This translates into CASSIGDRIYEQYF. The full variable domain, completed using reference TRBV5-1 and TRBJ2-7, is KAGVTQTPRYLIKTRGQQVTLSCSPISGHRSVSWYQQTPGQGLQFLFEYFSETQRNKGNFPGRFSGRQFSNSRSEMNVSTLELGDSALYLCASSIGDRIYEQYFGPGTRLTVT.

This chain links TRBV7-9 with TRBJ1-1, with D hard to call. The CDR3 sequence is 16 residues long. Trimming pared 5 bases from V and 4 bases from J, leaving 20 bases between. Per the germline V gene, CDR1 is SEHNR and CDR2 is FQNEAQ (reference sequence). The CDR3 nucleotides read TGTGCCAGCAGCCCACTCATTTTTCGGGGTAGCACTGAAGCTTTCTTT. Amino acid sequence: CASSPLIFRGSTEAFF. Full variable domain (remainder filled in from reference TRBV7-9 and TRBJ1-1): DTGVSQNPRHKITKRGQNVTFRCDPISEHNRLYWYRQTLGQGPEFLTYFQNEAQLEKSRLLSDRFSAERPKGSFSTLEIQRTEQGDSAMYLCASSPLIFRGSTEAFFGQGTRLTVV.

A few counts support this clonotype. The V gene is TRBV2, the J gene TRBJ1-6; D possibly corresponds to TRBD1 (6 bases). CDR1 is SNHLY, CDR2 FYNNEI, per germline. The V gene lost 6 bases and the J gene lost 0 bases, with 12 bases spanning the gap. The CDR3 covers 16 residues. For the CDR3, the DNA is TGTGCCAGCAGCAACAGGGCGAGCTCCTATAATTCACCCCTCCACTTT. Protein: CASSNRASSYNSPLHF.

V gene TRBV6-6 combines with J gene TRBJ2-3; a weak D match, TRBD2 (5 bases). Germline-derived CDR1 and CDR2 are MNHNY and SVGAGI (reference sequence). The CDR3 has 16 residues. Trimming pared 6 bases from V and 3 bases from J, leaving 19 bases between. The CDR3 protein is CASRTPVDSPTDTQYF. The CDR3 nucleotides read TGTGCCAGCAGGACCCCCGTGGACTCCCCGACAGATACGCAGTATTTT.

In its sample, this clonotype was seen many times. This rearrangement joins TRBV20-1 to TRBJ1-3; D gene unclear. Germline V gene lookup returns CDR1 DFQATT and CDR2 SNEGSKA (reference sequence). The CDR3 loop spans 15 amino acids. V was trimmed by 2 bases and J by 2 bases, leaving 13 bases between them. The CDR3 bases are TGCAGTGCTAGACGGTCACTTGTCCCTGGAAACACCATATATTTT. The encoded protein is CSARRSLVPGNTIYF.

This clonotype was picked up a small number of times. The chain combines TRBV4-2 with TRBJ2-3; 13 bases match TRBD2. Germline loops: CDR1 LGHNA, CDR2 YNFKEQ. The CDR3 runs 18 residues. The trim removed 1 base at V and 8 bases at J, leaving 12 bases unmatched. In DNA, the CDR3 is TGTGCCAGCAGCCAAGTCCGAACTAGCGGGGGGGAATGGGGTACGCAGTATTTT. Amino acid sequence: CASSQVRTSGGEWGTQYF.

This clonotype was seen once. J is TRBJ2-2 and V is TRBV24-1; no firm D call. Looked up from germline, CDR1 is KGHDR and CDR2 is SFDVKD. The CDR3 consists of 14 residues. Trimming stripped 1 base from V and 6 bases from J, with 8 bases between. CDR3: CATSDFAGPGELFF. The DNA of the CDR3 is TGTGCCACCAGTGATTTTGCCGGGCCCGGGGAGCTGTTTTTT.

The CDR3 here is CASSYSYSYGGNTIYF. The CDR3 DNA reads TGTGCCAGCAGTTACTCGTACAGTTACGGCGGAAACACCATATATTTT. This chain joins TRBV6-5 and TRBJ1-3, with unresolved D. The V end lost 0 bases, the J end lost 4 bases, and 13 bases lay between the germline ends. This CDR3 has 16 residues. The germline CDR1 and CDR2 sequences are MNHEY and SVGAGI.

This clonotype was seen only a few times. The V and J genes are TRBV18 and TRBJ1-5; D is unresolved. V gave up 3 bases and J gave up 5 bases, with 2 bases separating them. This CDR3 region has 11 residues. Germline CDR1 reads KGHSH; CDR2 reads LQKENI. The CDR3 loop reads CASSPYQPQHF. The CDR3 bases are TGTGCCAGCTCACCGTATCAGCCCCAGCATTTT.

This clonotype was recorded a few times. The V gene is TRBV4-3, the J gene TRBJ1-2, with no clear D. This CDR3 contains 14 residues. Trimming took 0 bases from V and 4 from J, leaving 9 bases between them. Germline CDR1 LGHNA, CDR2 YSLEER. The CDR3: CASSQDSTSYGYTF. The CDR3 bases are TGCGCCAGCAGCCAAGATTCAACCTCCTATGGCTACACCTTC.

The rearrangement uses TRBV20-1 and TRBJ2-5, with D possibly TRBD2 on 6 matching bases. This CDR3 is 13 amino acids long. Trimming took off 2 bases at V and 5 bases at J, with 12 bases between the two ends. Germline CDR1 is DFQATT and CDR2 is SNEGSKA (reference sequence). CDR3 coding DNA: TGCAGTGCTAGACTACTAGCATCGGAGACCCAGTACTTC. The encoded protein is CSARLLASETQYF.

The chain couples TRBV19 to TRBJ2-7, with no clear D. The germline CDR1 and CDR2 sequences are LNHDA and SQIVND (reference sequence). V was trimmed by 3 bases and J by 2 bases, leaving 14 bases between them. This CDR3 is 15 amino acids long. Here the CDR3 reads CASSIFGGRTYEQYF. The CDR3 nucleotides read TGTGCCAGTAGTATCTTCGGCGGCAGGACCTACGAGCAGTACTTC.

The sample holds a few counts of this clonotype. The gene calls are TRBV12-3 or TRBV12-4 and TRBJ2-1; 7 nucleotides align to TRBD2. This CDR3 region has 15 residues. J gave up 7 bases and V 1 base, and 7 bases lay outside the gene matches. The DNA for the CDR3 is TGTGCCAGCAGTTTAGGGGCCATCGGGGGGAATGAGCAGTTCTTC. Translating it yields CASSLGAIGGNEQFF.

This clonotype was recorded a few times. V usage is TRBV9 and J usage is TRBJ2-5, with D maybe TRBD1 (6 bases). Germline V gene sequence: CDR1 SGDLS, CDR2 YYNGEE. This CDR3 region has 15 residues. V was shortened by 1 base and J by 4 bases, with 14 bases between the two germline ends. This CDR3 is CASSVLGATGETQYF. In DNA form, the CDR3 reads TGTGCCAGCAGCGTATTGGGGGCAACCGGAGAGACCCAGTACTTC.

This chain links TRBV5-6 with TRBJ2-7, with 9 bases lining up with TRBD1. J was trimmed by 1 base and V by 1 base; bases with no gene match: 3. The CDR3 has 15 residues. The germline V gene has CDR1 SGHDT and CDR2 YYEEEE. CDR3 amino acids: CASSLKGQGSYEQYF. In DNA form, the CDR3 reads TGTGCCAGCAGCTTGAAGGGACAGGGATCCTACGAGCAGTACTTC.

The chain uses TRBV10-2 and TRBJ2-1; TRBD2 might be the D (5 bases). V gave up 7 bases and J gave up 0 bases, with 13 bases separating them. CDR3 length: 15 residues. The germline V gene encodes CDR1 WSHSY and CDR2 SAAADI. CDR3 nucleotides: TGCGCCAGCATAGGCAGCGGAAGCTCCTACAATGAGCAGTTCTTC. It encodes CASIGSGSSYNEQFF.

In its sample, this clonotype was seen many times. This chain connects TRBV12-3 or TRBV12-4 to TRBJ2-7; TRBD2 might be the D (7 bases). The CDR3 covers 15 residues. V lost 3 bases, J lost 0 bases, and 12 bases lay in between. CDR3 in amino acids: CASSLGGALSYEQYF. For the CDR3, the DNA is TGTGCCAGCAGTTTGGGGGGGGCCCTCTCCTACGAGCAGTACTTC.

This clonotype was detected a few times. This sequence joins TRBV5-4 and TRBJ2-5; D perhaps matches TRBD1 (6 bases). The V end was cut by 0 bases, the J end by 4 bases, with 19 bases between. This CDR3 comprises 17 residues. Germline V CDR1 and CDR2: SGHNT, YYREEE (reference sequence). The CDR3 DNA reads TGTGCCAGCAGCTTGGGCACTTTAACAGGGTACGGAGAGACCCAGTACTTC. It yields the protein CASSLGTLTGYGETQYF. Full variable domain (remainder filled in from reference TRBV5-4 and TRBJ2-5): ETGVTQSPTHLIKTRGQQVTLRCSSQSGHNTVSWYQQALGQGPQFIFQYYREEENGRGNFPPRFSGLQFPNYSSELNVNALELDDSALYLCASSLGTLTGYGETQYFGPGTRLLVL.

The genes are TRBV4-3 and TRBJ2-5, with 12 bases matching TRBD2. V was clipped by 3 bases and J by 7 bases; unmatched bases: 9. The CDR3 loop spans 16 amino acids. The germline gives CDR1 LGHNA, CDR2 YSLEER. The CDR3 spells CASSHLLAGGMGTQYF. The CDR3 coding sequence is TGCGCCAGCAGCCACCTCCTAGCGGGGGGGATGGGGACCCAGTACTTC.

This clonotype was counted a few times. The chain combines TRBV25-1 with TRBJ1-2; D unresolved. In germline, CDR1 is MGHDK, CDR2 SYGVNS. The CDR3 is 11 residues long. The V end was cut by 2 bases, the J end by 8 bases, with 6 bases between. The CDR3 DNA follows: TGTGCCAGCAGTGAAATGGGCGGCTACACCTTC. Translated, it gives CASSEMGGYTF.

The V and J genes are TRBV6-5 and TRBJ2-7, with D maybe TRBD2 (7 bases). Germline V CDR1 and CDR2: MNHEY, SVGAGI. V was shortened by 8 bases and J by 2 bases, with 16 bases between the two germline ends. The CDR3 runs 14 residues. The CDR3 sequence: CASGKAGATYEQYF. CDR3 DNA sequence: TGTGCCAGCGGCAAGGCGGGGGCTACCTACGAGCAGTACTTC.